These T cell receptor beta chains were read from a single sample in a study of T cells in Graves' hyperthyroidism and ophthalmopathy. TCRdb called the multiplex PCR reads again in MiXCR, with one record for every CDR3 protein. The sample holds around 200,000 distinct CDR3 sequences, around 18% seen once. The sequenced material came from blood. The source is a man aged 35-49 years with Graves' hyperthyroidism. The CDR3 runs from the conserved cysteine through the conserved F or W. The D gene is left open where the match is weak. Size is stated for part of the rows, as once, few or many counts, or as a class when the clone is expanded.

cdr3_length: 13
clone_size: few
j_call: TRBJ1-2
d_call: -
v_call: TRBV6-2/TRBV6-3
cdr3_nt: TGTGCCAGCACCCTGACCGGAGGCGTGGGCTACACCTTC
cdr3_aa: CASTLTGGVGYTF

cdr3_length: 17
clone_size: -
j_call: TRBJ2-1
d_call: TRBD2
v_call: TRBV4-1
cdr3_nt: TGCGCCAGCAGCCAAGACAACCTGCGGGGGAGAAGCAATGAGCAGTTCTTC
cdr3_aa: CASSQDNLRGRSNEQFF

cdr3_length: 13
clone_size: many
j_call: TRBJ1-2
d_call: -
v_call: TRBV4-2
cdr3_nt: TGTGCCAGCAGCCAACTCGACTTTTATGGCTACACCTTC
cdr3_aa: CASSQLDFYGYTF

cdr3_length: 15
clone_size: many
j_call: TRBJ2-7
d_call: -
v_call: TRBV13
cdr3_nt: TGTGCCAGCAGCCCTTCTAACCGGTTAACCTACGAGCAGTACTTC
cdr3_aa: CASSPSNRLTYEQYF

cdr3_length: 14
clone_size: -
j_call: TRBJ1-2
d_call: TRBD1
v_call: TRBV27
cdr3_nt: TGTGCCAGCAGTCTCGGGACAGGGAGAGAAGGCTACACCTTC
cdr3_aa: CASSLGTGREGYTF

cdr3_length: 16
clone_size: many
j_call: TRBJ2-1
d_call: -
v_call: TRBV28
cdr3_nt: TGTGCCAGCAGTTCCCTATTGGGGAGGAAGGGAAATGAGCAGTTCTTC
cdr3_aa: CASSSLLGRKGNEQFF

cdr3_length: 16
clone_size: many
j_call: TRBJ2-4
d_call: -
v_call: TRBV10-3
cdr3_nt: TGTGCCATCAGTGGAGGGGAGACCGGGGCCAAAAACATTCAGTACTTC
cdr3_aa: CAISGGETGAKNIQYF

cdr3_length: 15
clone_size: many
j_call: TRBJ1-5
d_call: TRBD1
v_call: TRBV13
cdr3_nt: TGTGCCAGCAGGGTGGGACAGATGAGCAATCAGCCCCAGCATTTT
cdr3_aa: CASRVGQMSNQPQHF

cdr3_length: 13
clone_size: many
j_call: TRBJ2-1
d_call: -
v_call: TRBV2
cdr3_nt: TGTGCCAAAAAAGGGGGGGAGATTAGTGAGCAGTTCTTC
cdr3_aa: CAKKGGEISEQFF

cdr3_length: 17
clone_size: -
j_call: TRBJ2-1
d_call: TRBD1
v_call: TRBV2
cdr3_nt: TGTGCCAGCAGGGGACTCACCGGGACAGGGGGGTACAATGAGCAGTTCTTC
cdr3_aa: CASRGLTGTGGYNEQFF

cdr3_length: 16
clone_size: -
j_call: TRBJ2-2
d_call: TRBD1
v_call: TRBV4-3
cdr3_nt: TGCGCCAGCAGCCAAGACGACAGGGCTTGGACCGGGGAGCTGTTTTTT
cdr3_aa: CASSQDDRAWTGELFF

cdr3_length: 13
clone_size: many
j_call: TRBJ2-7
d_call: -
v_call: TRBV20-1
cdr3_nt: TGCAGTGCTAGTCCGGGTCACTCCTACGAGCAGTACTTC
cdr3_aa: CSASPGHSYEQYF

cdr3_length: 16
clone_size: -
j_call: TRBJ2-3
d_call: TRBD2
v_call: TRBV27
cdr3_nt: TGTGCCAGCAGTTTGGCCGGACTAGCGGGGGGGAATACGCAGTATTTT
cdr3_aa: CASSLAGLAGGNTQYF

cdr3_length: 15
clone_size: many
j_call: TRBJ2-7
d_call: TRBD2
v_call: TRBV6-1
cdr3_nt: TGTGCCAGCAGCACCGGGACTAGCGGCTACTACGAGCAGTACTTC
cdr3_aa: CASSTGTSGYYEQYF

cdr3_length: 15
clone_size: many
j_call: TRBJ2-1
d_call: TRBD1
v_call: TRBV3-1
cdr3_nt: TGTGCCAGCAGCCTACAGGGGTTCTCGGGCAATGAGCAGTTCTTC
cdr3_aa: CASSLQGFSGNEQFF

cdr3_length: 16
clone_size: many
j_call: TRBJ2-5
d_call: TRBD1
v_call: TRBV5-5
cdr3_nt: TGTGCCAGCAGCTCCGGCACCGACAGGGTAACAGAGACCCAGTACTTC
cdr3_aa: CASSSGTDRVTETQYF

cdr3_length: 14
clone_size: few
j_call: TRBJ2-3
d_call: -
v_call: TRBV6-2/TRBV6-3
cdr3_nt: TGTGCCAGCAGTTACTCGACAGTAACAGGTACGCAGTATTTT
cdr3_aa: CASSYSTVTGTQYF

cdr3_length: 15
clone_size: many
j_call: TRBJ2-3
d_call: TRBD1
v_call: TRBV6-1
cdr3_nt: TGTGCCAGCAGTTCACAGGGGGCTCGCACAGATACGCAGTATTTT
cdr3_aa: CASSSQGARTDTQYF

cdr3_length: 15
clone_size: few
j_call: TRBJ2-3
d_call: -
v_call: TRBV6-1
cdr3_nt: TGTGCCAGCACCAAAAGGGGGGGAGGCACAGATACGCAGTATTTT
cdr3_aa: CASTKRGGGTDTQYF

cdr3_length: 15
clone_size: many
j_call: TRBJ2-1
d_call: -
v_call: TRBV11-3
cdr3_nt: TGTGCCAGCAGCTTAGGGGGGGCCTTGGGGAATGAGCAGTTCTTC
cdr3_aa: CASSLGGALGNEQFF

cdr3_length: 17
clone_size: many
j_call: TRBJ2-2
d_call: TRBD1
v_call: TRBV20-1
cdr3_nt: TGCAGTGCTAGATCGTTCCAGGGACAGGGGAGGACCGGGGAGCTGTTTTTT
cdr3_aa: CSARSFQGQGRTGELFF

cdr3_length: 18
clone_size: many
j_call: TRBJ2-3
d_call: -
v_call: TRBV7-9
cdr3_nt: TGTGCCAGCAGCTTGCCACCCGGGACCCCAACCAGCACAGATACGCAGTATTTT
cdr3_aa: CASSLPPGTPTSTDTQYF

cdr3_length: 15
clone_size: many
j_call: TRBJ1-1
d_call: -
v_call: TRBV13
cdr3_nt: TGTGCCAGCAGCTTTGGTAGCATGGGACGGCAAAAAGCTTTCTTT
cdr3_aa: CASSFGSMGRQKAFF

cdr3_length: 16
clone_size: few
j_call: TRBJ2-6
d_call: -
v_call: TRBV7-3
cdr3_nt: TGTGCCAGCAGACCAGAGGGGTTCTCTGGGGCCAACGTCCTGACTTTC
cdr3_aa: CASRPEGFSGANVLTF

cdr3_length: 15
clone_size: many
j_call: TRBJ2-7
d_call: -
v_call: TRBV20-1
cdr3_nt: TGCAGTGCCCACCTCGGGGGTGTGAACTCCTACGAGCAGTACTTC
cdr3_aa: CSAHLGGVNSYEQYF

cdr3_length: 13
clone_size: -
j_call: TRBJ2-3
d_call: -
v_call: TRBV7-3
cdr3_nt: TGTGCCAGCCCCCGACTGGGAACAGATACGCAGTATTTT
cdr3_aa: CASPRLGTDTQYF

cdr3_length: 14
clone_size: many
j_call: TRBJ2-3
d_call: TRBD1
v_call: TRBV11-2
cdr3_nt: TGTGCCAGCAGCTCCCGAACAGGGGTAGATACGCAGTATTTT
cdr3_aa: CASSSRTGVDTQYF

cdr3_length: 15
clone_size: many
j_call: TRBJ2-5
d_call: TRBD1
v_call: TRBV19
cdr3_nt: TGTGCCAGTAGTCGAGAGGGACAGCCATCCGAGACCCAGTACTTC
cdr3_aa: CASSREGQPSETQYF

cdr3_length: 12
clone_size: many
j_call: TRBJ2-7
d_call: -
v_call: TRBV20-1
cdr3_nt: TGCAGTGCTAGAGTTCCGGGTTGGGAGCAGTACTTC
cdr3_aa: CSARVPGWEQYF

cdr3_length: 15
clone_size: -
j_call: TRBJ2-3
d_call: TRBD1
v_call: TRBV2
cdr3_nt: TGTGCCAGCATGGGGACAGGGCGGTCCACAGATACGCAGTATTTT
cdr3_aa: CASMGTGRSTDTQYF

cdr3_length: 21
clone_size: -
j_call: TRBJ2-1
d_call: TRBD2
v_call: TRBV5-1
cdr3_nt: TGCGCCAGCAGAATAATTGGGATACTAGCGGGGGACAAAAGCTCCTACAATGAGCAGTTCTTC
cdr3_aa: CASRIIGILAGDKSSYNEQFF

cdr3_length: 16
clone_size: many
j_call: TRBJ2-3
d_call: TRBD1
v_call: TRBV5-1
cdr3_nt: TGCGCCAGCAGCCAAGAACAGGGGGCGAGGACAGATACGCAGTATTTT
cdr3_aa: CASSQEQGARTDTQYF

cdr3_length: 17
clone_size: -
j_call: TRBJ1-6
d_call: -
v_call: TRBV5-1
cdr3_nt: TGCGCCAGCAGCTTGGGGTCTCGGGGGGCCGCAGATTCACCCCTCCACTTT
cdr3_aa: CASSLGSRGAADSPLHF

cdr3_length: 13
clone_size: few
j_call: TRBJ2-3
d_call: -
v_call: TRBV13
cdr3_nt: TGTGCCAGCAGCTTAAGTCCTACAGATACGCAGTATTTT
cdr3_aa: CASSLSPTDTQYF

cdr3_length: 9
clone_size: few
j_call: TRBJ2-7
d_call: -
v_call: TRBV6-1
cdr3_nt: TGTGCCGGGGGCTACGAGCAGTACTTC
cdr3_aa: CAGGYEQYF